One T cell receptor beta chain is described in this entry. Germline V gene data show CDR1 as MDHEN and CDR2 as SYDVKM. V lost 2 bases, J lost 6 bases, and 11 bases lay in between. This CDR3 is 15 amino acids long. TCRdb's table, derived via immunoSEQ multiplex PCR, lists solely in-frame clones and lacks some. This sample carries 70,000 to 80,000 clones, 94% of them seen once, and the ten largest clones take approximately 3.3%. These data belong to a study of cytomegalovirus exposure and HLA in healthy donors. These donors were members of the roughly 120-subject validation cohort, a group separate from the approximately 700-subject first cohort.

The chain employs TRBV28 and TRBJ1-6; D is undetermined. The source material was PBMCs. The receptor was derived from a woman aged 18-29 years in good health and CMV-seropositive. CDR3 in amino acids: CASSLVSEGNSPLHF. The DNA of the CDR3 is TGTGCCAGCAGTTTAGTCAGTGAGGGTAATTCACCCCTCCACTTT.